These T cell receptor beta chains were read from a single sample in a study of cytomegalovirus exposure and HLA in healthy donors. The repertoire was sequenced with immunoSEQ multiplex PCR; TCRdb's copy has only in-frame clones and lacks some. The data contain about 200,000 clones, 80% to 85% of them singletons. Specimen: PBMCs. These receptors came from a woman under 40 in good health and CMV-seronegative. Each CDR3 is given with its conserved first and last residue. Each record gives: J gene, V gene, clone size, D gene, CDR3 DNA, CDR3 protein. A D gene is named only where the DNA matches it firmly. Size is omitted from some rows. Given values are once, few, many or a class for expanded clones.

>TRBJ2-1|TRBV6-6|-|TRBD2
TGTGCCAGCGGAGAGCGGGGGGGATCGACTGAGCAGTTCTTC
CASGERGGSTEQFF
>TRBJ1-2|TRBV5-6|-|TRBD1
TGTGCCAGCATCCTATACCGGGACAGGGGATTGGCTATGGGTGGCTACACCTTC
CASILYRDRGLAMGGYTF
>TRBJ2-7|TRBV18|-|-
TGTGCCAGCTCACCAAATACAGGCTCCTACGAGCAGTACTTC
CASSPNTGSYEQYF
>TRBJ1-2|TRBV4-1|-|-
TGCGCCAGCAGCACCACAGGGTCGATTAGCTATGGCTACACCTTC
CASSTTGSISYGYTF
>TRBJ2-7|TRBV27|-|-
TGTGCCAGCAGTTTAGGAGGGGGCCGGTACGAGCAGTACTTC
CASSLGGGRYEQYF
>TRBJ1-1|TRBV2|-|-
TGTGCCAGCAGGTCCCAGCCAGCGGACACTGAAGCTTTCTTT
CASRSQPADTEAFF
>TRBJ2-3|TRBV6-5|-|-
TGTGCCAGCAGTTACTCGAACGCTAATACGCAGTATTTT
CASSYSNANTQYF
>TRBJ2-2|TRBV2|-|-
TGTGCCAGCAGAGAAGGTTCCGCGAACACCGGGGAGCTGTTTTTT
CASREGSANTGELFF
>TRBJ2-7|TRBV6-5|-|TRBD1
TGTGCCACCCGACAGGGGCTTCGCGAGCAGTACTTC
CATRQGLREQYF
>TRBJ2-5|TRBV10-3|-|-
TGTGCCATCAGTGACAACGAAAGAGGAAGCCAGTACTTC
CAISDNERGSQYF
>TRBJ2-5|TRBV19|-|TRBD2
TGTGCCAGCCGCCCCCCGTCTAGCGGGGGGGAAAAGACCCAGTACTTC
CASRPPSSGGEKTQYF
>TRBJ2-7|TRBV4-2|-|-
TGTGCCAGCAGCCAAGGGTCGGGGTCCTACGAGCAGTACTTC
CASSQGSGSYEQYF
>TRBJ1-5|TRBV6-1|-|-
TGTGCCAGCAGTGAGGGGACTATCAATCAGCCCCAGCATTTT
CASSEGTINQPQHF
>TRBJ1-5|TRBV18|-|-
TGTGCCAGCTCACCAAACGGACAGCCCAGCAATCAGCCCCAGCATTTT
CASSPNGQPSNQPQHF
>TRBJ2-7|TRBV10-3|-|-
TGTGCCATCAGGGACAAGAGCTCCTACGAGCAGTACTTC
CAIRDKSSYEQYF
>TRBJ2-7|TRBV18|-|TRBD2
TGTGCCAGCTCACCACGACTAGCCGGCTCCTACGAGCAGTACTTC
CASSPRLAGSYEQYF
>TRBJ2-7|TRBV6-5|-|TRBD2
TGTGCCAGCAGTTCTACGGGACTAGCAGGAACCTACGAGCAGTACTTC
CASSSTGLAGTYEQYF
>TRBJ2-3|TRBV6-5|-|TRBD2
TGTGCCAGCAGTTACGCGGGAGTAGTGGCAGATACGCAGTATTTT
CASSYAGVVADTQYF
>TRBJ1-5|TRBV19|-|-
TGTGCCAGTAGGATAGGTAACAATCAGCCCCAGCATTTT
CASRIGNNQPQHF
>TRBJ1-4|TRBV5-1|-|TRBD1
TGCGCCAGCAGCTTTACAGGGGAGAGGAATGAAAAACTGTTTTTT
CASSFTGERNEKLFF
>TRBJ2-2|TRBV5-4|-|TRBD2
TGTGCCAGCAGCTTGCTACTAGCGGGGGGGAACACCGGGGAGCTGTTTTTT
CASSLLLAGGNTGELFF
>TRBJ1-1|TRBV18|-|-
TGTGCCAGCTCTCGCCTAGGAGGGTACACTGAAGCTTTCTTT
CASSRLGGYTEAFF
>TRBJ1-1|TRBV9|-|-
TGTGCCAGCAGCGTCGGGGGAACCACTGAAGCTTTCTTT
CASSVGGTTEAFF
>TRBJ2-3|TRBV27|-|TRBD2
TGTGCCAGCACCTCCGGAGCGGGGGGCACAGATACGCAGTATTTT
CASTSGAGGTDTQYF
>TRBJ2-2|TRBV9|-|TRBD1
TGTGCCAGCAGCGTAGCAAGAGGACAGGGTACCGGGGAGCTGTTTTTT
CASSVARGQGTGELFF
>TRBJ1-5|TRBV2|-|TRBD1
TGTGCCACCCGAGCGGGCCAGGGGGCTCAGCCCCAGCATTTT
CATRAGQGAQPQHF
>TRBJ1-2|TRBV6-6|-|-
TGTGCCAGCAGTTACTCGTCAGTTAACTATGGCTACACCTTC
CASSYSSVNYGYTF
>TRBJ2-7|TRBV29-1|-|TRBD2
TGCAGCGTTGTGGCCGGGACTAGACCCTACGAGCAGTACTTC
CSVVAGTRPYEQYF
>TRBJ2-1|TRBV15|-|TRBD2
TGTGCCACCAGCAGGCAACGGGGGGTCGGTAGCGGGAGGCTGAATGAGCAGTTCTTC
CATSRQRGVGSGRLNEQFF
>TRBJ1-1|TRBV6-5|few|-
TGTGCCAGCAGTTACGGTCAGGGAAGGACTGAAGCTTTCTTT
CASSYGQGRTEAFF
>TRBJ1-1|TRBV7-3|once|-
TGTGCCAGCAGCTCGGGTGTGAACACTGAAGCTTTCTTT
CASSSGVNTEAFF
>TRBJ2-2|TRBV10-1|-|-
TGCGCCAGCAGTCCACTGGGCTCGGACACCGGGGAGCTGTTTTTT
CASSPLGSDTGELFF
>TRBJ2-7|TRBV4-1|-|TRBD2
TGCGCCAGCAGCCGGACGGGGGGCGAGCAGTACTTC
CASSRTGGEQYF
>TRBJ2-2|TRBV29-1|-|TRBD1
TGCAGCGTCCTGATACCGGGACCTGGGGACAGCGAAACCACCGGGGAGCTGTTTTTT
CSVLIPGPGDSETTGELFF
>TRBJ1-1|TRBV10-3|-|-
TGTGCCATCAGTGGGACACTTATGAACACTGAAGCTTTCTTT
CAISGTLMNTEAFF
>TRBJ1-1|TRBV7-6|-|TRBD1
TGTGCCAGCAGCTTGACAGGGAGAACTGAAGCTTTCTTT
CASSLTGRTEAFF
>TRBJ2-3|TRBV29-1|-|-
TGCAGCGTGGCCCTTCCCGGCACAGATACGCAGTATTTT
CSVALPGTDTQYF
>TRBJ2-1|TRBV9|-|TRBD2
TGTGCCAGCAGCGTTACCGCGGGGGGGCCGCATGAGCAGTTCTTC
CASSVTAGGPHEQFF
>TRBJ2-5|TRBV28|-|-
TGTGCCAGCAGTCCCCCACGGACGACAGGCAAAGGCCAGTACTTC
CASSPPRTTGKGQYF
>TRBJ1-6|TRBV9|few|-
TGTGCCAGCAGCGTAGCAGGGGACAATTCACCCCTCCACTTT
CASSVAGDNSPLHF
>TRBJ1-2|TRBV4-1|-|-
TGCGCCAGCAGCCCAGCGACGGGAAACTATGGCTACACCTTC
CASSPATGNYGYTF
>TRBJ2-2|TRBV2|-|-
TGTGCCAGTAGGACTCTCGACACCGGGGAGCTGTTTTTT
CASRTLDTGELFF
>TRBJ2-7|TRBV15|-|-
TGTGCCACCAGCAGACAGGAAACCTCCTACGAGCAGTACTTC
CATSRQETSYEQYF
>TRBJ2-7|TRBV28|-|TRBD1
TGTGCCAGCAGTTTAAGAGGGACAGTGGGAAACGAGCAGTACTTC
CASSLRGTVGNEQYF
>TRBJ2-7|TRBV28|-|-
TGTGCCAGCAGTTTATCCGGTTACGAGCAGTACTTC
CASSLSGYEQYF
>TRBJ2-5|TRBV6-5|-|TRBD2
TGTGCCAGCAGAGCCGTAGCGGGAGTTGAGACCCAGTACTTC
CASRAVAGVETQYF
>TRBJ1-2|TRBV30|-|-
TGTGCCTGGAGTCGTAGTAACTATGGCTACACCTTC
CAWSRSNYGYTF
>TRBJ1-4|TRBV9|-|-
TGTGCCAGCAGCGTAGGGACTTCAACTAATGAAAAACTGTTTTTT
CASSVGTSTNEKLFF
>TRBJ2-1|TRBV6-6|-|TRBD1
TGTGCCAGCAGGGACGGGACAGGGGAGAACAATGAGCAGTTCTTC
CASRDGTGENNEQFF